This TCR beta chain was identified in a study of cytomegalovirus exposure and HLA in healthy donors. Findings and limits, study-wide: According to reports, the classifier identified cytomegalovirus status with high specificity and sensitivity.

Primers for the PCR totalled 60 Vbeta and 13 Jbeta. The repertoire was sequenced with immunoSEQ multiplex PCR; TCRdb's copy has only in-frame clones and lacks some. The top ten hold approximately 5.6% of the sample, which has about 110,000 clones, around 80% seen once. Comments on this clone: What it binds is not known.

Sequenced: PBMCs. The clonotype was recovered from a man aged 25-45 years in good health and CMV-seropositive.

The CDR3 loop reads CASSQTGGKYEQYF. The CDR3 DNA reads TGCGCCAGCAGCCAGACAGGGGGCAAATACGAGCAGTACTTC. The chain is built from TRBV5-1 and TRBJ2-7; 10 bases are shared with TRBD1. Per germline, CDR1 SGHRS and CDR2 YFSETQ. This CDR3 region has 14 residues. V lost 4 bases, J lost 4 bases, and 5 bases stayed unmatched.